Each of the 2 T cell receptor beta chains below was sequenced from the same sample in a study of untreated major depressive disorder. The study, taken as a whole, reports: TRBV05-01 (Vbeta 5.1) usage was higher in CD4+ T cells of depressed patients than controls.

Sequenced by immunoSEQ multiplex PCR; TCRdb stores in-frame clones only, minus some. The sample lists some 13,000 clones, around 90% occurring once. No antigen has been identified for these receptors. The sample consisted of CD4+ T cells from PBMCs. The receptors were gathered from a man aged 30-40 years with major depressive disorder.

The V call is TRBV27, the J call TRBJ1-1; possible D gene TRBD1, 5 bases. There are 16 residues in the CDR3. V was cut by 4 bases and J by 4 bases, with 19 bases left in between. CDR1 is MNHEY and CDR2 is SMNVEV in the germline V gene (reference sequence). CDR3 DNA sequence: TGTGCCAGCAGTTCCCACCCCGGTGGGGGGAGCACTGAAGCTTTCTTT. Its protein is CASSSHPGGGSTEAFF.

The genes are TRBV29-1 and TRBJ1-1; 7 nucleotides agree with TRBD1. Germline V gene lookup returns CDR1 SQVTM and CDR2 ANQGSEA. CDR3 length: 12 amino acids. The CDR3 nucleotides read TGCAGGGTGACCGGGACAGACACTGAAGCTTTCTTT. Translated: CRVTGTDTEAFF.